Given below is one T cell receptor beta chain in context. Its antigen is undetermined. Trimming pared 2 bases from V and 8 bases from J, leaving 16 bases between. The length of the CDR3 is 14 residues. In germline, CDR1 is SGHNT, CDR2 YYREEE (reference sequence). Survey-level immunoSEQ v3.0 assays were run. Some clones are missing from TCRdb's copy, which holds only in-frame ones; the method was immunoSEQ multiplex PCR. The sample lists approximately 22,000 clones; less than 90% were seen once. These data come from a study of long-term antiretroviral therapy in people with HIV. Among participants with HIV, every one received treatment in the United States. Study results and limitations: Collection spanned 2004 to 2017; ART regimens may be less effective than current ones. Post-ART, diversity grew, though it stayed under transplant donor control levels. Regardless of time point, clones expanded before ART dominated the repertoire.

This specimen consisted of unsorted PBMCs, obtained 1.9 years after starting antiretroviral therapy. The rearrangement links TRBV5-4 to TRBJ1-2; the D is unclear. This clonotype was sampled from a woman in her forties or fifties with HIV. The CDR3 nucleotides are TGTGCCAGCAGCTTAGGGCTCAGTGGCATGGGCTACACCTTC. It encodes CASSLGLSGMGYTF.